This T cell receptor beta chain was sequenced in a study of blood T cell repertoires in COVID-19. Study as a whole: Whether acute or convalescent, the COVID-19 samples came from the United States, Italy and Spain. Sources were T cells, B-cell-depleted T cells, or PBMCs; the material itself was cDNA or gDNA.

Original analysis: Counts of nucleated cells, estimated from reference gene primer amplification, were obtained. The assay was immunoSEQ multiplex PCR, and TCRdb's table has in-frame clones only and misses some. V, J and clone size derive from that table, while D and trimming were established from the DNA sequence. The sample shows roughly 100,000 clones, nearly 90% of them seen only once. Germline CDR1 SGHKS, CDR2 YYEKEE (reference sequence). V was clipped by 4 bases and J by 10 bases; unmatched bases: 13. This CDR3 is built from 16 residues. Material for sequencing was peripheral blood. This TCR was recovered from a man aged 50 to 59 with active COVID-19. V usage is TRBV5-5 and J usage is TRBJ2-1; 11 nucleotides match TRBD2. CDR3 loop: CASSGLAGGLDQEQFF. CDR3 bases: TGTGCCAGCAGCGGGCTAGCGGGGGGTCTAGACCAGGAGCAGTTCTTC.